Each of the 21 T cell receptor beta chains below was sequenced from the same sample in a study of monozygotic twins with inflammatory bowel disease. TCRdb re-called the 5' RACE reads and gives one entry per CDR3 protein, without DNA. The sample shows approximately 330,000 distinct CDR3 sequences, and 2% sits with its ten largest clones. Material: blood. Receptors originate from a human donor with ulcerative colitis or Crohn's disease, or a healthy co-twin of an affected twin (not recorded which).

The genes are TRBV12-3 or TRBV12-4 and TRBJ2-2; no DNA is available, so the TRBD2 call from TCRdb remains unchecked. This CDR3 has 16 residues. CDR3: CASRPSGGSNTGELFF.

The rearrangement uses TRBV19 and TRBJ1-6; lacking DNA, the TRBD1 call made by TCRdb goes unchecked. CDR3 length: 15 residues. Per germline, CDR1 LNHDA and CDR2 SQIVND (reference sequence). The CDR3 sequence: CASSIDRGPGSPLHF. Full variable domain (missing parts from reference TRBV19 and TRBJ1-6): DGGITQSPKYLFRKEGQNVTLSCEQNLNHDAMYWYRQDPGQGLRLIYYSQIVNDFQKGDIAEGYSVSREKKESFPLTVTSAQKNPTAFYLCASSIDRGPGSPLHFGNGTRLTVT.

The gene calls are TRBV12-3 or TRBV12-4 and TRBJ2-7. The CDR3 totals 11 residues. The CDR3 loop reads CASGSPSEQYF.

J is TRBJ2-7 and V is TRBV6-1; the TRBD1 assignment by TCRdb is unverifiable without DNA. Germline V gene data show CDR1 as MNHNS and CDR2 as SASEGT. The CDR3 is 13 residues long. The CDR3 loop reads CASSEYQGYEQYF.

The chain uses TRBV28 and TRBJ2-3; checking the TCRdb D call of TRBD1 is not possible without DNA. CDR3 length equals 17 residues. Germline CDR1 is MDHEN and CDR2 is SYDVKM. CDR3 loop: CASSLRPGTGGTDTQYF. Looking up the rest from reference TRBV28 and TRBJ2-3 gives the full variable domain: DVKVTQSSRYLVKRTGEKVFLECVQDMDHENMFWYRQDPGLGLRLIYFSYDVKMKEKGDIPEGYSVSREKKERFSLILESASTNQTSMYLCASSLRPGTGGTDTQYFGPGTRLTVL.

This chain connects TRBV7-2 to TRBJ2-7; TCRdb lists TRBD2, though no DNA is available to test this call. The CDR3 consists of 12 residues. Germline V lookup: CDR1 SGHTA, CDR2 FQGNSA. The CDR3: CASSLGREGQYF.

The rearrangement joins TRBV28 to TRBJ2-6; TCRdb designates TRBD1, a call that cannot be tested without DNA. CDR1 and CDR2 from the germline V gene are MDHEN and SYDVKM. The CDR3 is 15 amino acids. The CDR3 here is CASRAGVTGANVLTF.

The chain couples TRBV20-1 to TRBJ2-5; TCRdb selects TRBD1, and the lack of DNA leaves this call unchecked. CDR3 length: 15 amino acids. The germline V gene has CDR1 DFQATT and CDR2 SNEGSKA (reference sequence). The CDR3 reads CSARDPKQGRETQYF.

The chain employs TRBV10-3 and TRBJ2-7; no DNA is available, so the TRBD1 call from TCRdb remains unchecked. This CDR3 region has 12 residues. The germline V gene has CDR1 ENHRY and CDR2 SYGVKD. CDR3 amino acids: CAISADSYEQYF.

The chain is built from TRBV12-3 or TRBV12-4 and TRBJ1-4; TCRdb designates TRBD1, a call that cannot be tested without DNA. This CDR3 is 14 amino acids long. The CDR3 spells CASRSGIPSEKLFF.

The chain is built from TRBV27 and TRBJ2-7. This CDR3 has 13 residues. CDR1 is MNHEY, CDR2 SMNVEV, per germline (reference sequence). The chain's CDR3 is CASSYQTSYEQYF.

This chain uses TRBV12-3 or TRBV12-4 with TRBJ2-7; as DNA is missing, the TRBD1 call by TCRdb cannot be tested. CDR3 length equals 14 residues. The CDR3 is CASRNRGLPYEQYF.

The chain joins TRBV24-1 to TRBJ2-7; with no DNA, the TCRdb D assignment of TRBD1 cannot be verified. The CDR3 length is 13 residues. Germline assignment: CDR1 KGHDR and CDR2 SFDVKD. The CDR3 loop is CATASGFSYEQYF.

The chain couples TRBV20-1 to TRBJ2-2; TCRdb designates TRBD2, a call that cannot be tested without DNA. CDR1 is DFQATT, CDR2 SNEGSKA, per germline (reference sequence). The CDR3 is 20 amino acids. CDR3 amino acids: CSALLPPTGTRIHWAGELFF.

The V and J genes are TRBV15 and TRBJ2-7; TCRdb gives TRBD1 as the D gene, but with no DNA this cannot be confirmed. The CDR3 is 12 residues long. Germline assignment: CDR1 LNHNV and CDR2 YYDKDF (reference sequence). This chain's CDR3 is CATSREGREQYF.

This chain uses TRBV5-1 with TRBJ1-1. The CDR3 extends over 13 amino acids. Germline loops: CDR1 SGHRS, CDR2 YFSETQ. The CDR3 here is CASRVSANTEAFF.

The chain recombines TRBV5-1 with TRBJ1-5. The germline V gene encodes CDR1 SGHRS and CDR2 YFSETQ. The CDR3 runs to 16 residues. The CDR3 loop reads CASSLGPSNSNQPQHF.

The chain couples TRBV5-1 to TRBJ2-7; the TCRdb call, TRBD1, lacks DNA for checking. Germline V CDR1 and CDR2: SGHRS, YFSETQ. The CDR3 sequence is 16 residues long. This CDR3 reads CASSTPGRSETYEQYF.

The V and J genes are TRBV5-1 and TRBJ1-4; TCRdb designates TRBD1, a call that cannot be tested without DNA. The CDR3 length is 14 residues. Germline-derived CDR1 and CDR2 are SGHRS and YFSETQ. The CDR3 protein is CASSQGGANEKLFF.

The CDR3 sequence is CASSRDSSGNEQFF. J is TRBJ2-1 and V is TRBV5-1; TCRdb reports TRBD1, a call that lacks DNA to check it against. Germline assignment: CDR1 SGHRS and CDR2 YFSETQ. This CDR3 spans 14 amino acids.

V is TRBV5-4 and J is TRBJ2-2; TCRdb's assignment of TRBD2 cannot be checked, as there is no DNA. The CDR3 sequence is 16 residues long. The germline CDR1 and CDR2 sequences are SGHNT and YYREEE (reference sequence). The CDR3 protein is CASSPYGRAGTGELFF.